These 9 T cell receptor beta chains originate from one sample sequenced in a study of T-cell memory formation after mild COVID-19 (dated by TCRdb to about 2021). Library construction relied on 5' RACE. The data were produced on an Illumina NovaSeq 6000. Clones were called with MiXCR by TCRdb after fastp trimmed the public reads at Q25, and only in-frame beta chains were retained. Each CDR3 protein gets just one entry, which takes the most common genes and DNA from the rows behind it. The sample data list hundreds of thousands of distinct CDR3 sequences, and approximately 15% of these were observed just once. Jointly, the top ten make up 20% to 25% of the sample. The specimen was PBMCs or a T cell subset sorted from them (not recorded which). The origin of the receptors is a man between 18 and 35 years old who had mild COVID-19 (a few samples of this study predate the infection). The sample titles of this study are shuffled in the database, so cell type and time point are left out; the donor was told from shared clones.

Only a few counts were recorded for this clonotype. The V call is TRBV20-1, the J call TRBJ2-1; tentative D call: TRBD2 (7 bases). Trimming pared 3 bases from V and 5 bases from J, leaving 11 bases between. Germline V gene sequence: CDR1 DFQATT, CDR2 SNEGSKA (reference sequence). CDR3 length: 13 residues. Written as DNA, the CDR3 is TGCAGTGCTAGTCGGGGGGCGGACAATGAGCAGTTCTTC. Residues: CSASRGADNEQFF.

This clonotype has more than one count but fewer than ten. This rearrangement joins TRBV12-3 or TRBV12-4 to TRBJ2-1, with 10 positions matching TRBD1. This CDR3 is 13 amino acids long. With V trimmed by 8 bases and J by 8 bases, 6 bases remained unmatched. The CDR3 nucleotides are TGTGCCAGCGCGACAGGGGGCTGGGATGAGCAGTTCTTC. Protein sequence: CASATGGWDEQFF.

The CDR3 nucleotides are TGTGCCAGCAGCTTGGACCCTGGCTACACCTTC. It is translated as CASSLDPGYTF. The chain employs TRBV7-9 and TRBJ1-2; D is uncertain. The V gene's germline CDR1 is SEHNR and CDR2 FQNEAQ (reference sequence). Trimming pared 3 bases from V and 7 bases from J, leaving 6 bases between. This CDR3 is built from 11 residues.

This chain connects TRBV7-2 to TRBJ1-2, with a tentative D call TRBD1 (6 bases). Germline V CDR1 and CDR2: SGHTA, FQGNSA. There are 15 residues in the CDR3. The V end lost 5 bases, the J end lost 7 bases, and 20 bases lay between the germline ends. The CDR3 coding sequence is TGTGCCAGCAGCCCCTTCGGGGGCGAAATTAGTGGCTACACCTTC. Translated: CASSPFGGEISGYTF.

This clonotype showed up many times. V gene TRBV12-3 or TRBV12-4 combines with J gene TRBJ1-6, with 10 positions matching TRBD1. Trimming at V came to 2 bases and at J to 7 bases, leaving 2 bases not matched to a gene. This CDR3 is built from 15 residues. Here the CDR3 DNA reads TGTGCCAGCAGTTTACTGGACAGGGGGAATTCACCCCTCCACTTT. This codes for CASSLLDRGNSPLHF.

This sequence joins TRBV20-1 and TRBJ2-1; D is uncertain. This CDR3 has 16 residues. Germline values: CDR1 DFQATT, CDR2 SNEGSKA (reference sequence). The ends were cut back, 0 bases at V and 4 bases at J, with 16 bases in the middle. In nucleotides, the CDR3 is TGCAGTGCTAGAGATCCCGGCAGGTTTAATTACAATGAGCAGTTCTTC. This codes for CSARDPGRFNYNEQFF.

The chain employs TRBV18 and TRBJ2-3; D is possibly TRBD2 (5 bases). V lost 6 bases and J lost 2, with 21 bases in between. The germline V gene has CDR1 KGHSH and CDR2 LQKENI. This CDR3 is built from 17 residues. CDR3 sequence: CASSLPRGIAVTDTQYF. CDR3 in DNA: TGTGCCAGCTCCCTTCCGCGAGGGATTGCGGTCACAGATACGCAGTATTTT. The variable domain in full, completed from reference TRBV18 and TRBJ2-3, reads NAGVMQNPRHLVRRRGQEARLRCSPMKGHSHVYWYRQLPEEGLKFMVYLQKENIIDESGMPKERFSAEFPKEGPSILRIQQVVRGDSAAYFCASSLPRGIAVTDTQYFGPGTRLTVL.

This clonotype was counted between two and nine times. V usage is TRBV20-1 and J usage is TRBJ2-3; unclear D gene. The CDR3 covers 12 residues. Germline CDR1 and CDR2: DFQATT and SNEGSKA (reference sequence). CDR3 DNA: TGCAGCTCGGTGCCTAGCACAGATACGCAGTATTTT. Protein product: CSSVPSTDTQYF.

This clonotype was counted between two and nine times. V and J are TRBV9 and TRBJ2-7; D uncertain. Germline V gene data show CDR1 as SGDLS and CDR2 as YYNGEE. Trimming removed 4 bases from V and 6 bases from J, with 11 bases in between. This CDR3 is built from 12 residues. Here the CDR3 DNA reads TGTGCCAGCAGCCTAGGGTGGGGCGAGCAGTACTTC. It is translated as CASSLGWGEQYF.